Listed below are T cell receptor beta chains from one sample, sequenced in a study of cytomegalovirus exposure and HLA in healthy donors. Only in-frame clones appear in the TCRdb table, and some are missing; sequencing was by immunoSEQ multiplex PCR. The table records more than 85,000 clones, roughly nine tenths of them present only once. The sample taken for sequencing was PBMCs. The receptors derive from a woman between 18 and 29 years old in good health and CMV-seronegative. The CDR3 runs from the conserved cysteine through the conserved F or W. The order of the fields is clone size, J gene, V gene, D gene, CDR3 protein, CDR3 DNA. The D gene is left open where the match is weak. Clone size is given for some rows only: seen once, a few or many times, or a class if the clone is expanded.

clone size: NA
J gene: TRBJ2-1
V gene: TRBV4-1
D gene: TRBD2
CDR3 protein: CASSPGLARAPYNEQFF
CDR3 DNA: TGCGCCAGCAGCCCGGGACTAGCGCGAGCCCCATACAATGAGCAGTTCTTC

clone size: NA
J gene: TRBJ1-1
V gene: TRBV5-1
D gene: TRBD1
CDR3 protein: CASSRGTDTEAFF
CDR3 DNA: TGCGCCAGCAGCCGAGGGACAGACACTGAAGCTTTCTTT

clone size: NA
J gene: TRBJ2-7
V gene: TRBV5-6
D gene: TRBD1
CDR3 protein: CASSFFRDRGNEQYF
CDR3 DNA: TGTGCCAGCAGCTTCTTCCGGGACAGGGGTAACGAGCAGTACTTC

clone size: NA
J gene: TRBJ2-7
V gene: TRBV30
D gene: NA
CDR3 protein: CAWSITGRAYEQYF
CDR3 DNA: TGTGCCTGGAGTATTACAGGGAGGGCCTACGAGCAGTACTTC

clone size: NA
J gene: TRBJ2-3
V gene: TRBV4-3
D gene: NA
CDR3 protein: CASSQATLTDTQYF
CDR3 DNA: TGCGCCAGCAGCCAAGCCACTTTAACAGATACGCAGTATTTT

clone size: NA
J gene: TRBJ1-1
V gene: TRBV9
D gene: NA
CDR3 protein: CASSLEGVNTEAFF
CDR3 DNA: TGTGCCAGCAGCCTAGAAGGGGTGAACACTGAAGCTTTCTTT

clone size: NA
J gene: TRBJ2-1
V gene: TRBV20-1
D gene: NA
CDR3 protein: CSASDNEQFF
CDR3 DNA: TGCAGTGCTAGCGACAATGAGCAGTTCTTC

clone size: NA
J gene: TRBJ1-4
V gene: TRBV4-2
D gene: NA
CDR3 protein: CASSQDYTAGNEKLFF
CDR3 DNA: TGTGCCAGCAGCCAAGATTATACGGCGGGTAATGAAAAACTGTTTTTT

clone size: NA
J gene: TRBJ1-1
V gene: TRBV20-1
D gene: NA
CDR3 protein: CSSGVWTEAFF
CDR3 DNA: TGCAGTTCAGGGGTTTGGACTGAAGCTTTCTTT

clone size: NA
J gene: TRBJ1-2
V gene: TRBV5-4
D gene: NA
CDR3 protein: CASSLEGYGYTF
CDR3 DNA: TGTGCCAGCAGCTTGGAGGGGTATGGCTACACCTTC

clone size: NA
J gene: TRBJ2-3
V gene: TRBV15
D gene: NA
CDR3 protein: CATSRVRGNTDTQYF
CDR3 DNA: TGTGCCACCAGCAGAGTTCGGGGAAACACAGATACGCAGTATTTT

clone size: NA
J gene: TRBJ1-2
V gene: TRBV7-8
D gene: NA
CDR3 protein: CASSLVSENYGYTF
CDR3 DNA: TGTGCCAGCAGCTTAGTGTCAGAAAACTATGGCTACACCTTC

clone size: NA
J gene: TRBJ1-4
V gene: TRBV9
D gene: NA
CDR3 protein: CASSVGVATNEKLFF
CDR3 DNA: TGTGCCAGCAGCGTAGGCGTTGCAACTAATGAAAAACTGTTTTTT

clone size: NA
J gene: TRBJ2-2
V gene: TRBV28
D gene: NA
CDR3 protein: CASSLPRASTGELFF
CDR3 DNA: TGTGCCAGCAGTTTACCCAGGGCGAGCACCGGGGAGCTGTTTTTT

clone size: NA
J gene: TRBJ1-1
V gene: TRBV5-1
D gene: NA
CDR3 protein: CASSLGRGRGTEAFF
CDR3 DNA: TGCGCCAGCAGCCTCGGGAGGGGCAGGGGAACTGAAGCTTTCTTT

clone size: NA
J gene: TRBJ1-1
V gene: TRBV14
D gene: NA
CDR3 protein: CASSQDSPTEAFF
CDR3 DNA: TGTGCCAGCAGCCAAGACAGTCCCACTGAAGCTTTCTTT

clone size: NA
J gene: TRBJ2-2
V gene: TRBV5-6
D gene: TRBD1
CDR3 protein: CASSPRDRLTGELFF
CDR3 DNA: TGTGCCAGCAGCCCCCGGGACAGACTTACCGGGGAGCTGTTTTTT

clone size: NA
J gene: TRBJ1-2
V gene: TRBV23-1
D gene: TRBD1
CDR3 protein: CASSHKRDRFFYGYTF
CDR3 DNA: TGCGCCAGCAGTCATAAACGGGACAGGTTTTTTTATGGCTACACCTTC

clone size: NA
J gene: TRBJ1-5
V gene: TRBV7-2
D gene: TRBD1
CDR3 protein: CASSYGTGWNQPQHF
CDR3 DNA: TGTGCCAGCAGCTACGGGACAGGGTGGAATCAGCCCCAGCATTTT

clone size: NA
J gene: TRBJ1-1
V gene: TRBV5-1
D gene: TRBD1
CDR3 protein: CASSLRFAGGYNTEAFF
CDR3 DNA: TGCGCCAGCAGCTTGCGTTTTGCAGGGGGCTACAACACTGAAGCTTTCTTT

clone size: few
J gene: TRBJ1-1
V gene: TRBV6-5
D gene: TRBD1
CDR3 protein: CASSYQTGTGGTEAFF
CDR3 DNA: TGTGCCAGCAGTTACCAAACCGGGACAGGGGGCACTGAAGCTTTCTTT

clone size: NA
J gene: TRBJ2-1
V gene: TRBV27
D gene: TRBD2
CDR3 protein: CASRALYSGINNEQFF
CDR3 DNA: TGTGCCAGCAGGGCTCTTTATAGCGGGATAAACAATGAGCAGTTCTTC

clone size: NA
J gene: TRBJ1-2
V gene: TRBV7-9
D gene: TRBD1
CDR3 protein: CASRAGTGSYGYTF
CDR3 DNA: TGTGCCAGCAGGGCCGGGACAGGGAGCTATGGCTACACCTTC

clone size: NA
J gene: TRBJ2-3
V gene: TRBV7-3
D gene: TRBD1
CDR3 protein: CASSPGTGTDTQYF
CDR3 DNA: TGTGCCAGCAGCCCAGGGACAGGCACAGATACGCAGTATTTT

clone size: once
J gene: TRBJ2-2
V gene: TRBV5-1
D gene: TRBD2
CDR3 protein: CASSPGTSGGNTGELFF
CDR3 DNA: TGCGCCAGCAGCCCTGGGACTAGCGGGGGAAACACCGGGGAGCTGTTTTTT

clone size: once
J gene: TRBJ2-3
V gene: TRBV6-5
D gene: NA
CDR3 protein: CASCYTDTQYF
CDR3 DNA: TGTGCCAGCTGCTACACAGATACGCAGTATTTT

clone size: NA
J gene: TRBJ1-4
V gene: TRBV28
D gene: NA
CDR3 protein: CASSWAPRGSLFATNEKLFF
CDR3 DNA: TGTGCCAGCAGTTGGGCCCCTAGGGGCAGTTTATTTGCAACTAATGAAAAACTGTTTTTT

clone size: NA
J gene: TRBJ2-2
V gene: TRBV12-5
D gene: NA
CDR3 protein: CASGRDTGELFF
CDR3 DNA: TGTGCTAGTGGGAGGGACACCGGGGAGCTGTTTTTT

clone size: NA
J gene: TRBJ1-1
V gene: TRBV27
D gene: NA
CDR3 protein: CASSLYWGETEAFF
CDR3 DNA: TGTGCCAGCAGTTTGTATTGGGGGGAAACTGAAGCTTTCTTT

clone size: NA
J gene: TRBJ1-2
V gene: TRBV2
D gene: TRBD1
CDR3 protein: CASTADRGRNYGYTF
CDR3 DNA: TGTGCCAGCACTGCGGACAGGGGACGAAACTATGGCTACACCTTC

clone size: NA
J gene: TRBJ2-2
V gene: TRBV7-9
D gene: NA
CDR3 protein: CASSLRGSPGELFF
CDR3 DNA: TGTGCCAGCAGCTTAAGAGGAAGCCCCGGGGAGCTGTTTTTT

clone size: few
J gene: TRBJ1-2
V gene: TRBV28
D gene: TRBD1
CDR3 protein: CASRRRQGDVGTYTF
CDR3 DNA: TGTGCCAGCAGACGGAGACAGGGGGACGTGGGAACCTACACCTTC

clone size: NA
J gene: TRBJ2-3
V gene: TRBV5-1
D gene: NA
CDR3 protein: CASSSSGLDTQYF
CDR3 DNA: TGCGCCAGCAGCTCGTCAGGGCTAGATACGCAGTATTTT

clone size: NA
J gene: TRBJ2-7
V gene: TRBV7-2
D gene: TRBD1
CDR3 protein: CASSLNQGAQPEQYF
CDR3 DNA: TGTGCCAGCAGCTTAAACCAGGGGGCGCAGCCCGAGCAGTACTTC

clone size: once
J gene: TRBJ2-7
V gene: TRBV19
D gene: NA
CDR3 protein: CASSLLRRAHEQYF
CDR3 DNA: TGTGCCAGTAGTCTGCTTCGGCGGGCCCACGAGCAGTACTTC

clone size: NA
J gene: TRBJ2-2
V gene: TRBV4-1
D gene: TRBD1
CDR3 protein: CASSQAIIRGPGELFF
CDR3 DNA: TGCGCCAGCAGCCAAGCCATTATCAGGGGGCCCGGGGAGCTGTTTTTT

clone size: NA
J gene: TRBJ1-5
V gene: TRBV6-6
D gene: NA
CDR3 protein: CASNLGRISNQPQHF
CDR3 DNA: TGTGCCAGCAATTTGGGGAGAATTAGCAATCAGCCCCAGCATTTT